These T cell receptor beta chains were read from a single sample in a study of glioma-infiltrating T cells after dendritic cell vaccination. Data came from immunoSEQ multiplex PCR; TCRdb stores just in-frame clones and leaves some out. This sample has about 82,000 clones, with 85% to 90% found just once. This sample comprised blood, obtained before dendritic cell vaccination. The receptors stem from a human donor with glioblastoma. Both conserved end residues are part of each CDR3. D genes are given only for firm matches. A clone size is listed for some rows: how often the clone was seen (once, few, many), or a class if it is expanded.

d_call: NA; v_call: TRBV6-5; clone_size: few; j_call: TRBJ2-6; cdr3_length: 15; cdr3_aa: CASSPTETGANVLTF; cdr3_nt: TGTGCCAGCAGCCCAACAGAAACTGGGGCCAACGTCCTGACTTTC
d_call: NA; v_call: TRBV7-9; clone_size: NA; j_call: TRBJ1-4; cdr3_length: 14; cdr3_aa: CASSPARRSEKLFF; cdr3_nt: TGTGCCAGCAGCCCAGCGAGGAGGAGTGAAAAACTGTTTTTT
d_call: TRBD1; v_call: TRBV6-1; clone_size: NA; j_call: TRBJ1-1; cdr3_length: 14; cdr3_aa: CASSGQGFNTEAFF; cdr3_nt: TGTGCCAGCAGTGGACAGGGCTTCAACACTGAAGCTTTCTTT
d_call: NA; v_call: TRBV15; clone_size: NA; j_call: TRBJ2-5; cdr3_length: 15; cdr3_aa: CATSGRGGAQETQYF; cdr3_nt: TGTGCCACCAGCGGGAGAGGGGGGGCCCAAGAGACCCAGTACTTC
d_call: NA; v_call: TRBV30; clone_size: NA; j_call: TRBJ2-1; cdr3_length: 12; cdr3_aa: CAWSRQNGEQFF; cdr3_nt: TGTGCCTGGAGCCGACAGAACGGAGAGCAGTTCTTC
d_call: TRBD1; v_call: TRBV12-5; clone_size: NA; j_call: TRBJ1-3; cdr3_length: 15; cdr3_aa: CASGVPGGGGNTIYF; cdr3_nt: TGTGCTAGTGGTGTACCAGGGGGCGGTGGAAACACCATATATTTT
d_call: NA; v_call: TRBV7-9; clone_size: NA; j_call: TRBJ2-5; cdr3_length: 15; cdr3_aa: CASSLLQTGLETQYF; cdr3_nt: TGTGCCAGCAGCCTCCTTCAAACAGGGTTGGAGACCCAGTACTTC
d_call: NA; v_call: TRBV5-4; clone_size: once; j_call: TRBJ1-4; cdr3_length: 12; cdr3_aa: CASSTRGEKLFF; cdr3_nt: TGTGCCAGCAGCACAAGAGGGGAAAAACTGTTTTTT
d_call: NA; v_call: TRBV7-2; clone_size: NA; j_call: TRBJ2-7; cdr3_length: 16; cdr3_aa: CASSLDRDTRRYEQYF; cdr3_nt: TGTGCCAGCAGCTTAGACCGAGACACTAGGCGCTACGAGCAGTACTTC
d_call: TRBD1; v_call: TRBV5-8; clone_size: NA; j_call: TRBJ1-2; cdr3_length: 18; cdr3_aa: CASSLSLDSRGTNYGYTF; cdr3_nt: TGTGCCAGCAGCTTGAGTTTAGATAGCAGGGGGACCAACTATGGCTACACCTTC
d_call: TRBD1; v_call: TRBV19; clone_size: NA; j_call: TRBJ2-7; cdr3_length: 15; cdr3_aa: CASTSWDRGFYEQYF; cdr3_nt: TGTGCCAGTACCTCTTGGGACAGGGGTTTCTACGAGCAGTACTTC
d_call: NA; v_call: TRBV14; clone_size: NA; j_call: TRBJ1-5; cdr3_length: 14; cdr3_aa: CASSQGQGNQPQHF; cdr3_nt: TGTGCCAGCAGCCAGGGGCAGGGGAATCAGCCCCAGCATTTT
d_call: TRBD1; v_call: TRBV25-1; clone_size: NA; j_call: TRBJ1-4; cdr3_length: 11; cdr3_aa: CASSGYRGLLF; cdr3_nt: TGTGCCAGCAGTGGATACAGGGGTTTACTATTT
d_call: NA; v_call: TRBV6-1; clone_size: NA; j_call: TRBJ2-3; cdr3_length: 14; cdr3_aa: CASSGVLRTDTQYF; cdr3_nt: TGTGCCAGCAGTGGGGTACTACGCACAGATACGCAGTATTTT
d_call: TRBD1; v_call: TRBV19; clone_size: NA; j_call: TRBJ1-6; cdr3_length: 19; cdr3_aa: CASSIDRLSGGTYNSPLHF; cdr3_nt: TGTGCCAGTAGTATAGACCGACTGTCAGGGGGAACCTATAATTCACCCCTCCACTTT
d_call: NA; v_call: TRBV7-9; clone_size: once; j_call: TRBJ2-1; cdr3_length: 14; cdr3_aa: CASSTGVPYNEQFF; cdr3_nt: TGTGCCAGCAGCACGGGAGTTCCCTACAATGAGCAGTTCTTC
d_call: NA; v_call: TRBV7-3; clone_size: NA; j_call: TRBJ1-1; cdr3_length: 14; cdr3_aa: CASSPSGGSSSAFF; cdr3_nt: TGTGCCAGCAGCCCGTCGGGGGGGTCTTCATCAGCTTTCTTT
d_call: NA; v_call: TRBV6-7; clone_size: NA; j_call: TRBJ2-7; cdr3_length: 21; cdr3_aa: CASSYSIPISRRGRVFYEQYF; cdr3_nt: TGTGCCAGCAGTTACTCGATCCCCATATCCCGCCGGGGAAGAGTTTTCTACGAGCAGTACTTC
d_call: TRBD1; v_call: TRBV25-1; clone_size: NA; j_call: TRBJ1-1; cdr3_length: 11; cdr3_aa: CASRTDREAFF; cdr3_nt: TGTGCCAGCAGGACGGACAGGGAAGCTTTCTTT
d_call: NA; v_call: TRBV6-6; clone_size: NA; j_call: TRBJ1-1; cdr3_length: 14; cdr3_aa: CASSSVAGQNEAFF; cdr3_nt: TGTGCCAGCAGTTCCGTCGCCGGACAGAATGAAGCTTTCTTT
d_call: TRBD2; v_call: TRBV19; clone_size: NA; j_call: TRBJ2-2; cdr3_length: 14; cdr3_aa: CASTPSGSTGELFF; cdr3_nt: TGTGCCAGTACCCCTAGCGGGAGTACCGGGGAGCTGTTTTTT
d_call: TRBD1; v_call: TRBV7-9; clone_size: NA; j_call: TRBJ2-7; cdr3_length: 16; cdr3_aa: CASSNQPGQGSYEQYF; cdr3_nt: TGTGCCAGCAGCAATCAACCGGGACAGGGTTCCTACGAGCAGTACTTC
d_call: TRBD2; v_call: TRBV5-4; clone_size: NA; j_call: TRBJ2-1; cdr3_length: 15; cdr3_aa: CASSPGGVASGRLFF; cdr3_nt: TGTGCCAGCAGCCCGGGAGGGGTCGCTAGCGGGAGACTGTTCTTC
d_call: TRBD1; v_call: TRBV6-1; clone_size: NA; j_call: TRBJ1-1; cdr3_length: 14; cdr3_aa: CASSEDAWGQKAFF; cdr3_nt: TGTGCCAGCAGTGAGGACGCTTGGGGACAGAAAGCTTTCTTT
d_call: NA; v_call: TRBV6-1; clone_size: NA; j_call: TRBJ1-4; cdr3_length: 14; cdr3_aa: CASSETEQGEKLFF; cdr3_nt: TGTGCCAGCAGTGAAACGGAGCAGGGGGAAAAACTGTTTTTT
d_call: NA; v_call: TRBV14; clone_size: once; j_call: TRBJ1-2; cdr3_length: 13; cdr3_aa: CASSHLREGGYTF; cdr3_nt: TGTGCCAGCAGCCATTTAAGGGAGGGTGGCTACACCTTC
d_call: NA; v_call: TRBV21-1; clone_size: NA; j_call: TRBJ2-1; cdr3_length: 13; cdr3_aa: CASSLPTGVEQFF; cdr3_nt: TGTGCCAGCAGCTTACCGACAGGGGTTGAGCAGTTCTTC
d_call: NA; v_call: TRBV9; clone_size: NA; j_call: TRBJ1-3; cdr3_length: 15; cdr3_aa: CASSDTGRAGNTIYF; cdr3_nt: TGTGCCAGCAGCGATACAGGGCGTGCTGGAAACACCATATATTTT
d_call: NA; v_call: TRBV9; clone_size: NA; j_call: TRBJ1-1; cdr3_length: 14; cdr3_aa: CASSVGPGDTEAFF; cdr3_nt: TGTGCCAGCAGCGTAGGGCCGGGGGACACTGAAGCTTTCTTT
d_call: TRBD2; v_call: TRBV30; clone_size: NA; j_call: TRBJ2-2; cdr3_length: 15; cdr3_aa: CAWSRLAGEGGELFF; cdr3_nt: TGTGCCTGGAGTCGACTAGCGGGGGAAGGTGGGGAGCTGTTTTTT
d_call: TRBD1; v_call: TRBV2; clone_size: NA; j_call: TRBJ2-7; cdr3_length: 15; cdr3_aa: CASSALGDRGQRQYF; cdr3_nt: TGTGCCAGCAGTGCCTTAGGGGACAGGGGACAAAGGCAGTACTTC
d_call: TRBD2; v_call: TRBV5-1; clone_size: NA; j_call: TRBJ2-1; cdr3_length: 16; cdr3_aa: CASSLGASGLYNEQFF; cdr3_nt: TGCGCCAGCAGCTTGGGGGCTAGCGGTCTCTACAATGAGCAGTTCTTC
d_call: NA; v_call: TRBV11-3; clone_size: NA; j_call: TRBJ2-7; cdr3_length: 14; cdr3_aa: CASSQTEGWEEQYF; cdr3_nt: TGTGCCAGCAGTCAGACGGAGGGCTGGGAGGAGCAGTACTTC